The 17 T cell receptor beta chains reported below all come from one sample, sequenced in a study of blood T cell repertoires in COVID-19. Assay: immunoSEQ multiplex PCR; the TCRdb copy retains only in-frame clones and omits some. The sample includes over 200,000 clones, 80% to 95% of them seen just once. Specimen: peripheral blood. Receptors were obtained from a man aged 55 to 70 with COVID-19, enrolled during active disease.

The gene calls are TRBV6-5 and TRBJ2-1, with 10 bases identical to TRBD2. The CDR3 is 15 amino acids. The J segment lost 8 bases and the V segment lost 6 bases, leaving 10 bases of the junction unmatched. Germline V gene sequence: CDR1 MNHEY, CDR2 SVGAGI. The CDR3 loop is CASRPKRGGGDEQFF. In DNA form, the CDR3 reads TGTGCCAGCAGACCCAAGCGGGGGGGCGGGGATGAGCAGTTCTTC.

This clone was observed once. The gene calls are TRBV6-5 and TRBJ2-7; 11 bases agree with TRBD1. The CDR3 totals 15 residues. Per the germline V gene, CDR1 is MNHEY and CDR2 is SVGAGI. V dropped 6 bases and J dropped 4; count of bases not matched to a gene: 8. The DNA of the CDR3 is TGTGCCAGCAGGGCTGGACAGGGGGCGAGTTACGAGCAGTACTTC. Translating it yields CASRAGQGASYEQYF.

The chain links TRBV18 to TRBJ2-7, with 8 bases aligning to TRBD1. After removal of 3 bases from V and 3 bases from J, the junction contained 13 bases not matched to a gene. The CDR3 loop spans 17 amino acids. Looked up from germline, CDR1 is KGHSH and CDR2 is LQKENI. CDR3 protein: CASSPLLIGQGLYEQYF. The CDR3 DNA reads TGTGCCAGCTCACCGTTGTTGATTGGACAGGGACTCTACGAGCAGTACTTC. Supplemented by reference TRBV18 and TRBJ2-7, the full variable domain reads NAGVMQNPRHLVRRRGQEARLRCSPMKGHSHVYWYRQLPEEGLKFMVYLQKENIIDESGMPKERFSAEFPKEGPSILRIQQVVRGDSAAYFCASSPLLIGQGLYEQYFGPGTRLTVT.

The CDR3 here is CASSSGTGGKKLFF. DNA for the CDR3: TGTGCCAGCAGTTCCGGGACAGGGGGTAAAAAACTGTTTTTT. The V call is TRBV2, the J call TRBJ1-4; 11 bases align to TRBD1. V was pared by 5 bases and J by 9 bases, with 5 bases of the junction left unmatched. The CDR3 contains 14 residues. The germline CDR1 and CDR2 sequences are SNHLY and FYNNEI.

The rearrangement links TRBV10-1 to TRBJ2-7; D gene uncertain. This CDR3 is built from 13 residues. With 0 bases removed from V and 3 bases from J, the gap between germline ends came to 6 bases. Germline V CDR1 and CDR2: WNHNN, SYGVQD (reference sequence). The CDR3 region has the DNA TGCGCCAGCAGTGAGTCTTCTAGCTACGAGCAGTACTTC. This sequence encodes CASSESSSYEQYF.

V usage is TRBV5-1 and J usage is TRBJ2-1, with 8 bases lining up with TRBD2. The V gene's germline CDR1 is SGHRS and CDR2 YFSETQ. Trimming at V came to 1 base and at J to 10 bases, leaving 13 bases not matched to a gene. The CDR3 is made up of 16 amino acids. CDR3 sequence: CASSLLRGGLRNEQFF. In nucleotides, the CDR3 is TGCGCCAGCAGCTTGCTACGGGGGGGCCTAAGAAACGAGCAGTTCTTC.

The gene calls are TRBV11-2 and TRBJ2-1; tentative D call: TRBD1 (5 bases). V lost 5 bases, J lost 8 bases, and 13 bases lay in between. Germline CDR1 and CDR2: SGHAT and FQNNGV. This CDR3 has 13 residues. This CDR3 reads CASSPGRVYEQFF. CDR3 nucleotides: TGTGCCAGCAGCCCCGGCAGGGTCTATGAGCAGTTCTTC.

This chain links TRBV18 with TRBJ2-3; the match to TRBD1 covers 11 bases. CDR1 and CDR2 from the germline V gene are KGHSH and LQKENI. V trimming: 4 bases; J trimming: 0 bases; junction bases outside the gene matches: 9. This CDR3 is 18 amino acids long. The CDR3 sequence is CASSHTGTGGASTDTQYF. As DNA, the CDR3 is TGTGCCAGCTCACATACCGGGACAGGGGGGGCAAGCACAGATACGCAGTATTTT.

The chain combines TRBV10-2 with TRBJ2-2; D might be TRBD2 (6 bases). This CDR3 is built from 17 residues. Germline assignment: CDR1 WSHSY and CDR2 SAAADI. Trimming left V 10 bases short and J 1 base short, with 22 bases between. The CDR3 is CATRWPTMGGNTGELFF. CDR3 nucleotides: TGCGCCACCAGATGGCCTACTATGGGGGGGAACACCGGGGAGCTGTTTTTT.

The CDR3 coding sequence is TGTGCCAGCAGTGTGGGGACAGACACCGGGGAGCTGTTTTTT. Its translation: CASSVGTDTGELFF. The J gene is TRBJ2-2, the V gene TRBV2, with 7 bases that match TRBD1. V was clipped by 4 bases and J by 3 bases; unmatched bases: 2. CDR3 length equals 14 residues. Per the germline V gene, CDR1 is SNHLY and CDR2 is FYNNEI.

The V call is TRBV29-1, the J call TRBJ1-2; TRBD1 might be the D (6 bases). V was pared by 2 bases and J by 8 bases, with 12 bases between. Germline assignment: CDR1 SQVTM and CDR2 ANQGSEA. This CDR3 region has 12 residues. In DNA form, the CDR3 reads TGCAGCGTTGAACGGGCAGGGGCAGGCTACACCTTC. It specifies CSVERAGAGYTF.

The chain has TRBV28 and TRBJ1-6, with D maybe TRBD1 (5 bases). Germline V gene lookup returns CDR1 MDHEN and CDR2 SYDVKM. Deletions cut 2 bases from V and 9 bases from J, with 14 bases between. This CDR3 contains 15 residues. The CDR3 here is CASSLGQGGGSPLHF. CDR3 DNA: TGTGCCAGCAGTTTAGGGCAGGGTGGTGGTTCACCCCTCCACTTT.

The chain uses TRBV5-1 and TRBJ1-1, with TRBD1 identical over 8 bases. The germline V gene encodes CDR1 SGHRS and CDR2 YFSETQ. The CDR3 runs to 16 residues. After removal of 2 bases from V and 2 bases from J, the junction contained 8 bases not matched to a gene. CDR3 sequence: CASSLTTGVINTEAFF. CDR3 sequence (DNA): TGCGCCAGCAGCTTAACGACAGGGGTTATTAACACTGAAGCTTTCTTT.

The CDR3 DNA reads as TGTGCCAGCAGGCGGCCAAGCACAGATACGCAGTATTTT. Its protein product is CASRRPSTDTQYF. The V call is TRBV7-2, the J call TRBJ2-3, with no clear D. Germline V gives CDR1 SGHTA, CDR2 FQGNSA. This CDR3 spans 13 amino acids. The V end lost 6 bases, the J end lost 0 bases, and 7 bases lay between the germline ends.

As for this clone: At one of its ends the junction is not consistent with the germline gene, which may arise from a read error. As DNA, the CDR3 is TGCAGCGTCGAAGTCTCGTGGACAGGCCTCCGTGGGATGGGGCTCTTT. It specifies CSVEVSWTGLRGMGLF. The rearrangement uses TRBV29-1 and TRBJ1-1; 7 positions agree with TRBD1. The CDR3 consists of 16 residues. Germline V gives CDR1 SQVTM, CDR2 ANQGSEA.

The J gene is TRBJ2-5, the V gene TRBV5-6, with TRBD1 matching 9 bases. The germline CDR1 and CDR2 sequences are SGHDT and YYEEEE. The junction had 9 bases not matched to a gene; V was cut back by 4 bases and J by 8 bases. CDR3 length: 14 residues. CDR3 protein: CASSTTGGGPTQYF. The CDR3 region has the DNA TGTGCCAGCAGCACAACAGGGGGCGGTCCAACCCAGTACTTC. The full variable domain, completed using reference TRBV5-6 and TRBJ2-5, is DAGVTQSPTHLIKTRGQQVTLRCSPKSGHDTVSWYQQALGQGPQFIFQYYEEEERQRGNFPDRFSGHQFPNYSSELNVNALLLGDSALYLCASSTTGGGPTQYFGPGTRLLVL.

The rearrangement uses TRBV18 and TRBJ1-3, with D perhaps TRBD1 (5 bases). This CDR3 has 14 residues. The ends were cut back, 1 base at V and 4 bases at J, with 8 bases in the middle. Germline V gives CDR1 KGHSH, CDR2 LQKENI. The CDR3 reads CASSPLREGNTIYF. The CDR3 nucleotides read TGTGCCAGCTCACCACTCAGGGAAGGAAACACCATATATTTT.